This T cell receptor (beta chain) comes out of a study of T cells expressing NK-cell markers. Background on the study: Of eight sequenced donors, seven were HCMV-seropositive and one HCMV-seronegative.

Remarks on this clonotype: Its target is not known.

Germline-derived CDR1 and CDR2 are SGHRS and YFSETQ. The CDR3 contains 16 residues. Study-wide points: Leadership of the CD3+CD56-NKG2C+ fraction also belonged to these clonotypes in four donors.

UMIs were included in TCR beta cDNA generated by 5'RACE template switching. TCRdb re-called the 5' RACE reads, yielding one record per CDR3 amino acid sequence without DNA. This sample's table reports about 370,000 distinct CDR3 sequences. The clonotype was recovered from a woman in her 50s in good health. J is TRBJ1-6 and V is TRBV5-1; as DNA is missing, the TRBD1 call by TCRdb cannot be tested. Sequenced material: blood T cells: a sorted CD56 or NKG2C T cell subset, CD4+ or CD8+ T cells, or bulk PBMC T cells (not recorded which). The CDR3 reads CASSSATGVNYSPLHF.